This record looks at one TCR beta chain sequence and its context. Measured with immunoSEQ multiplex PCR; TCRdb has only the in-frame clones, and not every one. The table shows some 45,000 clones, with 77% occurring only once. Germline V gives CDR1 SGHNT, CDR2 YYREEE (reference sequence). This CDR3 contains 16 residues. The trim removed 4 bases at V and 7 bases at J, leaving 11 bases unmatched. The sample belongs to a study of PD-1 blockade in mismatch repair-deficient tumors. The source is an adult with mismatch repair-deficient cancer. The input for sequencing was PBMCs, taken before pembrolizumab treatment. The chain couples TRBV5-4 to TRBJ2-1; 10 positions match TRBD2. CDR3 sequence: CASSELTSGEWNEQFF. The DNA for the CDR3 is TGTGCCAGCAGCGAACTAACTAGCGGGGAATGGAATGAGCAGTTCTTC.